These 16 T cell receptor beta chains originate from one sample sequenced in a study of blood T cell repertoires in COVID-19. Profiling relied on immunoSEQ multiplex PCR, and the TCRdb table lists in-frame clones only, not all of them. The data show 250,000 to 300,000 clones, 88% seen once. The sample consisted of peripheral blood. These receptors originate from a woman between 25 and 40 years old with COVID-19, enrolled during active disease.

The chain recombines TRBV18 with TRBJ2-7; 7 bases match TRBD1. The V and J ends lost 3 bases and 4 bases, in that order; junction bases with no gene match: 0. The CDR3 runs to 12 residues. From germline, CDR1 is KGHSH and CDR2 LQKENI. The CDR3 here is CASSPDRYEQYF. In DNA form, the CDR3 reads TGTGCCAGCTCACCGGACAGGTACGAGCAGTACTTC.

This clone was detected once. The rearrangement uses TRBV5-8 and TRBJ2-3; 11 bases map to TRBD2. CDR3 size: 15 residues. Trimming at V came to 0 bases and at J to 5 bases, leaving 2 bases not matched to a gene. CDR1 is SGHTS and CDR2 is YDEGEE in the germline V gene. The CDR3 nucleotides read TGTGCCAGCAGCTTGGGACTAGCGGGACGAGATACGCAGTATTTT. Its translation is CASSLGLAGRDTQYF.

J is TRBJ2-7 and V is TRBV24-1, with D possibly being TRBD2 (6 bases). Germline V CDR1 and CDR2: KGHDR, SFDVKD. V was shortened by 2 bases and J by 0 bases, with 10 bases between the two germline ends. CDR3 length: 15 amino acids. CDR3 protein: CATSDSGTRSYEQYF. The CDR3 nucleotides read TGTGCCACCAGTGATTCCGGGACTCGCTCCTACGAGCAGTACTTC.

This chain links TRBV28 with TRBJ1-1; no clear D. The CDR3 runs 15 residues. Germline CDR1 and CDR2: MDHEN and SYDVKM. V gave up 5 bases and J gave up 1 base, with 14 bases separating them. The CDR3 is CASSRPATRNTEAFF. CDR3 DNA sequence: TGTGCCAGCAGTCGCCCTGCGACAAGGAACACTGAAGCTTTCTTT.

The chain carries TRBV2 and TRBJ2-3; 7 positions match TRBD1. The CDR3 contains 14 residues. V was clipped by 5 bases and J by 2 bases; unmatched bases: 4. From germline, CDR1 is SNHLY and CDR2 FYNNEI. The CDR3 reads CASSWTGLTDTQYF. In DNA form, the CDR3 reads TGTGCCAGCAGTTGGACAGGCCTCACAGATACGCAGTATTTT. Filled out from reference TRBV2 and TRBJ2-3, the complete variable domain reads EPEVTQTPSHQVTQMGQEVILRCVPISNHLYFYWYRQILGQKVEFLVSFYNNEISEKSEIFDDQFSVERPDGSNFTLKIRSTKLEDSAMYFCASSWTGLTDTQYFGPGTRLTVL.

The chain couples TRBV20-1 to TRBJ1-2; D gene ambiguous. V lost 6 bases and J lost 3, with 5 bases in between. CDR1 is DFQATT and CDR2 is SNEGSKA in the germline V gene (reference sequence). This CDR3 spans 10 amino acids. Here the CDR3 reads CSAPYYGYTF. CDR3 in DNA: TGCAGTGCCCCCTACTATGGCTACACCTTC.

In nucleotides, the CDR3 is TGTGCCAGTAGTCATCGACTAGCGGGGGACTACGAGCAGTACTTC. This gives the protein CASSHRLAGDYEQYF. The gene calls are TRBV19 and TRBJ2-7; 12 bases fit TRBD2. This CDR3 has 15 amino acids. The V segment lost 5 bases and the J segment 3 bases; nucleotides outside the gene matches: 5. Germline CDR1 is LNHDA and CDR2 is SQIVND (reference sequence).

With regard to this clone: The sample carries other DNA sequences with the same CDR3. The chain combines TRBV6-5 with TRBJ1-5; weak D call: TRBD1 (6 bases). The CDR3 spans 13 residues. Germline assignment: CDR1 MNHEY and CDR2 SVGAGI. Trimming stripped 5 bases from V and 5 bases from J, with 10 bases between. The CDR3 DNA follows: TGTGCCAGCAGTCGTTCAGGGGATCAGCCCCAGCATTTT. Translating it yields CASSRSGDQPQHF.

The CDR3 sequence: CASSLGSEGGRTEAFF. The CDR3 bases are TGTGCCAGCAGTTTAGGGAGTGAGGGCGGGAGGACTGAAGCTTTCTTT. This chain joins TRBV28 and TRBJ1-1; no reliable D call. The V end lost 2 bases, the J end lost 5 bases, and 18 bases lay between the germline ends. CDR3 size: 16 residues. Germline loops: CDR1 MDHEN, CDR2 SYDVKM.

V is TRBV6-1 and J is TRBJ2-7; 7 bases match TRBD1. Germline-derived CDR1 and CDR2 are MNHNS and SASEGT. Trimming at V came to 3 bases and at J to 0 bases, leaving 5 bases not matched to a gene. The CDR3 covers 15 residues. The CDR3 nucleotides read TGTGCCAGCAGTGATACGAGGGACAGCTCCTACGAGCAGTACTTC. As protein: CASSDTRDSSYEQYF.

This clone was observed a single time. The chain links TRBV6-7 to TRBJ1-3; possible D gene TRBD1, 5 bases. TRBV6-7 is identified as an open reading frame with a role that is uncertain. V was cut by 7 bases and J by 1 base, with 20 bases left in between. This CDR3 comprises 17 residues. DNA of the CDR3: TGTGCCAGCACGCCGAGACAGACGGATCGTTCTGGAAACACCATATATTTT. It yields the protein CASTPRQTDRSGNTIYF.

The chain carries TRBV2 and TRBJ2-1; 8 bases align to TRBD2. V lost 10 bases, J lost 3 bases, and 8 bases stayed unmatched. The CDR3 has 14 residues. CDR1 is SNHLY and CDR2 is FYNNEI in the germline V gene. This chain's CDR3 is CATGLARGYNEQFF. In DNA, the CDR3 is TGTGCCACCGGACTAGCAAGGGGCTACAATGAGCAGTTCTTC.

The chain uses TRBV6-1 and TRBJ1-4; D is ambiguous. The CDR3 spans 19 residues. Germline V CDR1 and CDR2: MNHNS, SASEGT. Trimming cost V 1 base and J 0 bases, with 18 bases left between them. The CDR3: CASSEVSGRAPSTNEKLFF. CDR3 nucleotide sequence: TGTGCCAGCAGTGAAGTTTCCGGGCGGGCCCCTTCAACTAATGAAAAACTGTTTTTT.

The rearrangement links TRBV6-5 to TRBJ1-1, with D maybe TRBD1 (6 bases). Deletions cut 7 bases from V and 5 bases from J, with 14 bases between. The CDR3 sequence is 13 residues long. Germline V gives CDR1 MNHEY, CDR2 SVGAGI. The CDR3 reads CASTRGASTEAFF. The CDR3 coding sequence is TGTGCCAGCACCCGGGGGGCTTCGACTGAAGCTTTCTTT.

This chain connects TRBV24-1 to TRBJ2-3; D may be TRBD2 (7 bases). The V end was cut by 9 bases, the J end by 1 base, with 16 bases between. Germline CDR1 and CDR2: KGHDR and SFDVKD. CDR3 length equals 15 residues. CDR3 loop: CATGGALGGTDTQYF. Here the CDR3 DNA reads TGTGCCACCGGGGGGGCCCTGGGCGGCACAGATACGCAGTATTTT.

DNA for the CDR3: TGTGCCATCAGTGGCGCGAGGGAAAGGACTTTCACTGGAAACACCATATATTTT. It codes for CAISGARERTFTGNTIYF. V gene TRBV10-3 combines with J gene TRBJ1-3; D remains ambiguous. Germline loops: CDR1 ENHRY, CDR2 SYGVKD. Trimming took off 4 bases at V and 2 bases at J, with 21 bases between the two ends. This CDR3 is built from 18 residues.